A single sample is the source of the 21 T cell receptor beta chains below, sequenced in a study of T-cell reconstitution after alpha-beta-depleted transplantation in children. A TCRbeta library incorporating unique molecular identifiers was prepared. TCRdb re-called the PCR reads through MiXCR, storing one row per CDR3 protein. The sample comprises 580,000 or so distinct CDR3 sequences, 23% of which are singletons, and around an eighth rests with the top ten. The sample was PBMCs, mostly from graft donor cells, taken 360 days after TCRalphabeta/CD19-depleted stem cell transplant. Receptors originate from a boy younger than two who had a stem cell transplant for acute myeloid leukemia, so the T cells may come from the graft donor.

The rearrangement joins TRBV12-3 or TRBV12-4 to TRBJ2-7, with 13 bases identical to TRBD2. The CDR3 runs 16 residues. Trimming cost V 5 bases and J 4 bases; bases outside gene matches: 8. CDR3 in amino acids: CASSPPGTSGAYEQYF. The CDR3 DNA sequence: TGTGCCAGCAGTCCACCCGGGACTAGCGGGGCTTACGAGCAGTACTTC.

This clonotype was recorded many times. V gene TRBV21-1 combines with J gene TRBJ2-3; the table names TRBD2, a call not compared with the DNA. TRBV21-1 has pseudogene status. CDR3 length equals 16 residues. CDR3 sequence (DNA): TGTGCCAGCAGCGCCACTAGCAAATACCGCACAGATACGCAGTATTTT. Its protein product is CASSATSKYRTDTQYF.

The chain recombines TRBV12-3 or TRBV12-4 with TRBJ1-1, with D hard to call. The V and J ends lost 7 bases and 0 bases respectively, with 9 bases between them. The CDR3 extends over 13 amino acids. CDR3 protein: CASTPQLNTEAFF. The CDR3 nucleotides read TGTGCCAGCACCCCGCAGTTGAACACTGAAGCTTTCTTT.

The table lists this clonotype with many counts. This chain connects TRBV12-3 or TRBV12-4 to TRBJ1-5; D not resolved. Trimming stripped 8 bases from V and 3 bases from J, with 8 bases between. This CDR3 has 12 amino acids. CDR3 in amino acids: CASSPLNQPQHF. The DNA of the CDR3 is TGTGCCAGCTCCCCTCTCAATCAGCCCCAGCATTTT.

This clonotype was seen only a few times. The chain carries TRBV12-3 or TRBV12-4 and TRBJ2-1, with D perhaps given as TRBD1 or TRBD2 (6 bases each). The CDR3 loop spans 11 amino acids. Trimming removed 8 bases at V and 7 bases at J, with 9 bases between. The CDR3 nucleotides read TGTGCCAGCCAAGGGGGGAATGAGCAGTTCTTC. As protein: CASQGGNEQFF.

Notes on this clonotype: One end of the junction is discordant with germline, which a read error may explain. The CDR3 sequence: CSARVWGGYSEQFF. DNA for the CDR3: TGCAGTGCTAGGGTGTGGGGGGGCTACAGTGAGCAGTTCTTC. This chain uses TRBV20-1 with TRBJ2-1; maybe TRBD2 (7 bases). CDR1 is DFQATT and CDR2 is SNEGSKA in the germline V gene (reference sequence). This CDR3 comprises 14 residues.

V usage is TRBV28 and J usage is TRBJ2-1, with D perhaps TRBD1 or TRBD2 (6 bases each). This CDR3 is built from 14 residues. V lost 2 bases, J lost 6 bases, and 11 bases lay in between. Germline CDR1 and CDR2: MDHEN and SYDVKM. Here the CDR3 DNA reads TGTGCCAGCAGTTTACGGGGGCGCCCCAATGAGCAGTTCTTC. This encodes CASSLRGRPNEQFF.

The chain recombines TRBV20-1 with TRBJ2-5; 11 nucleotides agree with TRBD2. This CDR3 region has 20 residues. The trim removed 3 bases at V and 1 base at J, leaving 19 bases unmatched. Germline loops: CDR1 DFQATT, CDR2 SNEGSKA (reference sequence). CDR3 in amino acids: CSARTPRLAGGLWPQETQYF. The CDR3 DNA follows: TGCAGTGCTAGGACCCCTCGTCTAGCGGGGGGTCTATGGCCCCAAGAGACCCAGTACTTC.

The rearrangement joins TRBV7-6 to TRBJ2-6; TRBD2 might be the D (6 bases). The ends were cut back, 2 bases at V and 0 bases at J, with 11 bases in the middle. This CDR3 contains 17 residues. CDR1 SGHVS and CDR2 FNYEAQ come from the germline V gene. For the CDR3, the DNA is TGTGCCAGCAGCTTACGCGGGGATCACTCTGGGGCCAACGTCCTGACTTTC. This sequence encodes CASSLRGDHSGANVLTF.

The table lists this clonotype with a few counts. This sequence joins TRBV11-3 and TRBJ2-3; no reliable D call. Germline CDR1 is SGHNT and CDR2 is YENEEA. V was clipped by 1 base and J by 2 bases, with 10 bases between them. This CDR3 contains 15 residues. CDR3 in DNA: TGTGCCAGCAGCTTAGGCCGCCAGAACACAGATACGCAGTATTTT. Protein sequence: CASSLGRQNTDTQYF. Full variable domain (outside the CDR3, taken from reference TRBV11-3 and TRBJ2-3): EAGVVQSPRYKIIEKKQPVAFWCNPISGHNTLYWYLQNLGQGPELLIRYENEEAVDDSQLPKDRFSAERLKGVDSTLKIQPAELGDSAVYLCASSLGRQNTDTQYFGPGTRLTVL.

The chain links TRBV20-1 to TRBJ2-5, with 8 bases aligning to TRBD1. V shed 6 bases and J 7 bases; nucleotides not matched to a gene: 7. Germline-derived CDR1 and CDR2 are DFQATT and SNEGSKA (reference sequence). The length of the CDR3 is 12 residues. CDR3: CSAPTGGRTQYF. The CDR3 bases are TGCAGTGCCCCAACAGGGGGTAGGACCCAGTACTTC.

This clonotype was seen a few times. This chain links TRBV21-1 with TRBJ2-5; no check of the table's D call, TRBD1, against the DNA was made. TRBV21-1 represents a pseudogene. This CDR3 is built from 15 residues. The CDR3 DNA reads TGTGCCAGCACCCTTGGACAGGGGAACGTAGAGACCCAGTACTTC. It yields the protein CASTLGQGNVETQYF.

This clonotype was recorded many times. The chain has TRBV3-1 and TRBJ2-5; 9 bases line up with TRBD2. The germline V gene encodes CDR1 LGHDT and CDR2 YNNKEL (reference sequence). The V segment lost 4 bases and the J segment 1 base; nucleotides outside the gene matches: 10. CDR3 length: 17 amino acids. The CDR3 region is CASSLPLAGPSQETQYF. In DNA form, the CDR3 reads TGTGCCAGCAGCCTACCTCTAGCGGGGCCCTCCCAAGAGACCCAGTACTTC.

The J gene is TRBJ2-1, the V gene TRBV6-2 or TRBV6-3, with D possibly being TRBD1 or TRBD2 (6 bases each). Germline CDR1 MNHEY, CDR2 SVGEGT. Trimming cost V 6 bases and J 6 bases, with 18 bases left between them. The CDR3 covers 15 residues. CDR3 loop: CASSQFGGAVNEQFF. The CDR3 coding sequence is TGTGCCAGCAGCCAATTCGGGGGCGCCGTCAATGAGCAGTTCTTC.

This clonotype was counted a few times. The chain has TRBV5-4 and TRBJ2-5, with D perhaps matching TRBD1 (5 bases). Between the trimmed V and J ends, which lost 0 bases and 5 bases, there was a span of 11 bases. CDR1 SGHNT and CDR2 YYREEE come from the germline V gene (reference sequence). CDR3 size: 14 residues. CDR3 sequence (DNA): TGTGCCAGCAGCTTGGAAGGGGCGATGGAGACCCAGTACTTC. Translation gives CASSLEGAMETQYF.

This clonotype has just a few counts. V is TRBV29-1 and J is TRBJ1-1, with D hard to call. Germline assignment: CDR1 SQVTM and CDR2 ANQGSEA. The germline V and J ends were trimmed by 4 bases and 0 bases, with 9 bases remaining between them. This CDR3 has 13 residues. The CDR3 region is CSVARHLNTEAFF. CDR3 coding DNA: TGCAGCGTTGCGCGACATCTGAACACTGAAGCTTTCTTT. Full variable domain (outside the CDR3, taken from reference TRBV29-1 and TRBJ1-1): SAVISQKPSRDICQRGTSLTIQCQVDSQVTMMFWYRQQPGQSLTLIATANQGSEATYESGFVIDKFPISRPNLTFSTLTVSNMSPEDSSIYLCSVARHLNTEAFFGQGTRLTVV.

Only a few counts were recorded for this clonotype. V gene TRBV10-3 combines with J gene TRBJ2-1, with D possibly matching TRBD1 (5 bases). The CDR3 length is 13 residues. From germline, CDR1 is ENHRY and CDR2 SYGVKD. The ends were cut back, 4 bases at V and 9 bases at J, with 13 bases in the middle. The CDR3 bases are TGTGCCATCAGTGGGACAACCCGTAGTGAGCAGTTCTTC. Translation gives CAISGTTRSEQFF.

The sample holds many counts of this clonotype. The chain uses TRBV28 and TRBJ2-4; D gene ambiguous. The CDR3 consists of 16 residues. Trimming took 2 bases from V and 0 from J, leaving 11 bases between them. Germline V gives CDR1 MDHEN, CDR2 SYDVKM. CDR3 sequence reads: CASSLVATVAKNIQYF. The CDR3 DNA reads as TGTGCCAGCAGTTTAGTCGCGACGGTAGCCAAAAACATTCAGTACTTC.

J is TRBJ1-5 and V is TRBV2; D is uncertain. The CDR3 runs 14 residues. With 3 bases removed from V and 7 bases from J, the gap between germline ends came to 13 bases. Looked up from germline, CDR1 is SNHLY and CDR2 is FYNNEI. The CDR3 sequence is CASSDSNEGQPQHF. The CDR3 nucleotides are TGTGCCAGCAGTGACAGTAATGAGGGCCAGCCCCAGCATTTT.

This clonotype has just a few counts. This chain joins TRBV12-3 or TRBV12-4 and TRBJ2-1, with a tentative D call TRBD1 (6 bases). The V end lost 3 bases, the J end lost 2 bases, and 11 bases lay between the germline ends. The CDR3 is 15 amino acids. The CDR3 here is CASSFYRETYNEQFF. The CDR3 nucleotides are TGTGCCAGCAGTTTCTACAGGGAAACCTACAATGAGCAGTTCTTC.

This clonotype was seen many times. The chain carries TRBV28 and TRBJ2-1, with 14 nucleotides matching TRBD2. Germline V CDR1 and CDR2: MDHEN, SYDVKM. There are 20 residues in the CDR3. Trimming at V came to 3 bases and at J to 5 bases, leaving 15 bases not matched to a gene. In DNA form, the CDR3 reads TGTGCCAGCAGTTTCCCCCGACTAGCGGGGGGGGCGGGTCGAGACAATGAGCAGTTCTTC. Residues: CASSFPRLAGGAGRDNEQFF.